These 27 T cell receptor beta chains originate from one sample sequenced in a study of blood T cell repertoires in COVID-19. The method was immunoSEQ multiplex PCR; TCRdb's version includes in-frame clones alone and lacks a portion of them. The sample includes 70,000 to 100,000 clones, about 79% of them seen just once. Sequences were obtained from peripheral blood. The receptors stem from a woman between 45 and 65 years old with acute or convalescent COVID-19.

The V gene is TRBV7-8, the J gene TRBJ2-1; 12 bases align to TRBD2. Germline-derived CDR1 and CDR2 are SGHVS and FQNEAQ. CDR3 length equals 17 residues. With V trimmed by 1 base and J by 3 bases, 4 bases remained unmatched. CDR3 in DNA: TGTGCCAGCAGCTTAGAAGGACTAGCGGGGATCTACAATGAGCAGTTCTTC. It translates to CASSLEGLAGIYNEQFF.

The chain uses TRBV11-1 and TRBJ2-2; D may be TRBD1 (6 bases). With 4 bases removed from V and 7 bases from J, the gap between germline ends came to 10 bases. CDR3 length equals 13 residues. Germline values: CDR1 SGHAT, CDR2 FQDESV (reference sequence). Written as DNA, the CDR3 is TGTGCCAGCAGCTCACAGGGAGACGGGGAGCTGTTTTTT. It yields the protein CASSSQGDGELFF.

The CDR3 loop reads CASSQDRGQGNSPLHF. CDR3 bases: TGCGCCAGCAGCCAAGATAGGGGACAGGGAAATTCACCCCTCCACTTT. The V call is TRBV4-3, the J call TRBJ1-6, with TRBD1 identical over 9 bases. Germline V CDR1 and CDR2: LGHNA, YSLEER. CDR3 size: 16 residues. The ends lost 0 bases at V and 7 bases at J; junction bases unmatched: 4.

The chain couples TRBV5-1 to TRBJ2-7; 9 positions agree with TRBD1. From germline, CDR1 is SGHRS and CDR2 YFSETQ. This CDR3 comprises 15 residues. V shed 3 bases, J shed 1 base, and the junction held 5 bases outside the gene matches. This CDR3 is CASSSDRGKSYEQYF. The CDR3 DNA reads as TGCGCCAGCAGCTCTGACAGGGGGAAGTCCTACGAGCAGTACTTC.

The chain links TRBV28 to TRBJ1-6; TRBD1 matches 8 bases. V lost 3 bases, J lost 9 bases, and 7 bases stayed unmatched. Germline loops: CDR1 MDHEN, CDR2 SYDVKM. The CDR3 consists of 15 residues. Written as DNA, the CDR3 is TGTGCCAGCAGTTTCCTTGGACAGGGTCTTTCACCCCTCCACTTT. This gives the protein CASSFLGQGLSPLHF. Full variable domain (missing parts from reference TRBV28 and TRBJ1-6): DVKVTQSSRYLVKRTGEKVFLECVQDMDHENMFWYRQDPGLGLRLIYFSYDVKMKEKGDIPEGYSVSREKKERFSLILESASTNQTSMYLCASSFLGQGLSPLHFGNGTRLTVT.

The V and J genes are TRBV7-2 and TRBJ1-1; D unresolved. V was cut by 7 bases and J by 7 bases, with 13 bases left in between. The CDR3 totals 12 residues. CDR1 and CDR2 (germline): SGHTA, FQGNSA. CDR3 DNA: TGTGCCAGCAAACCCCCAGGAATTGAAGCTTTCTTT. It specifies CASKPPGIEAFF.

This sequence joins TRBV27 and TRBJ2-7; the match to TRBD2 covers 7 bases. This CDR3 spans 17 amino acids. The ends lost 5 bases at V and 7 bases at J; junction bases unmatched: 20. Per germline, CDR1 MNHEY and CDR2 SMNVEV (reference sequence). The CDR3, as DNA: TGTGCCAGCAGTCTGTCCCTTAGCGGGCGGACTGGTTGGGAGCAGTACTTC. This sequence encodes CASSLSLSGRTGWEQYF.

The rearrangement links TRBV28 to TRBJ2-2, with a possible D match to TRBD2 (5 bases). The CDR3 consists of 15 residues. Germline values: CDR1 MDHEN, CDR2 SYDVKM. Deletions cut 5 bases from V and 0 bases from J, with 10 bases between. This chain's CDR3 is CASSQKTTNTGELFF. In nucleotides, the CDR3 is TGTGCCAGCAGTCAGAAGACTACGAACACCGGGGAGCTGTTTTTT.

The chain links TRBV28 to TRBJ1-1, with a weak D call TRBD1 (5 bases). Germline-derived CDR1 and CDR2 are MDHEN and SYDVKM. The CDR3 runs 14 residues. The V gene lost 7 bases and the J gene lost 2 bases, with 14 bases spanning the gap. The chain's CDR3 is CASNDWGENTEAFF. In DNA, the CDR3 is TGTGCCAGCAATGATTGGGGGGAAAACACTGAAGCTTTCTTT.

The V gene is TRBV6-2 or TRBV6-3, the J gene TRBJ2-2; no reliable D call. Per germline, CDR1 MNHEY and CDR2 SVGEGT. This CDR3 comprises 13 residues. V lost 3 bases and J lost 5, with 7 bases in between. The CDR3 sequence: CASSYLETGELFF. CDR3 nucleotides: TGTGCCAGCAGTTATTTAGAAACCGGGGAGCTGTTTTTT.

The rearrangement uses TRBV5-6 and TRBJ1-5; D unresolved. With 0 bases removed from V and 0 bases from J, the gap between germline ends came to 7 bases. CDR3 length: 15 amino acids. Germline lookup yields CDR1 SGHDT and CDR2 YYEEEE. CDR3 DNA sequence: TGTGCCAGCAGCTTGGGAGGGTATAGCAATCAGCCCCAGCATTTT. It yields the protein CASSLGGYSNQPQHF.

The V and J genes are TRBV28 and TRBJ1-3, with TRBD1 as a possible D gene (5 bases). Germline V lookup: CDR1 MDHEN, CDR2 SYDVKM. CDR3 size: 14 residues. V lost 3 bases, J lost 0 bases, and 6 bases lay in between. CDR3 nucleotide sequence: TGTGCCAGCAGTTTGCAGGGCTCTGGAAACACCATATATTTT. It translates to CASSLQGSGNTIYF.

In DNA form, the CDR3 reads TGTGCCAGCAGTTACCTCCAGGGATCCTACAATGAGCAGTTCTTC. Translated, it gives CASSYLQGSYNEQFF. The rearrangement joins TRBV6-2 or TRBV6-3 to TRBJ2-1; weak D call: TRBD1 (5 bases). The CDR3 contains 15 residues. Trimming cost V 2 bases and J 1 base, with 9 bases left between them. CDR1 is MNHEY, CDR2 SVGEGT, per germline.

The V call is TRBV2, the J call TRBJ1-2; TRBD1 is a possible D gene (5 bases). Germline lookup yields CDR1 SNHLY and CDR2 FYNNEI. This CDR3 is 12 amino acids long. The V end lost 3 bases, the J end lost 8 bases, and 10 bases lay between the germline ends. CDR3 loop: CASSDFGGGYTF. The CDR3, as DNA: TGTGCCAGCAGTGATTTCGGGGGAGGCTACACCTTC.

This clone was recorded a few times. The chain has TRBV11-3 and TRBJ2-1; 9 bases agree with TRBD2. CDR3 length equals 17 residues. From germline, CDR1 is SGHNT and CDR2 YENEEA. With V trimmed by 0 bases and J by 4 bases, 7 bases remained unmatched. The CDR3 sequence: CASSLETPGLAYNEQFF. The DNA for the CDR3 is TGTGCCAGCAGCTTAGAGACACCGGGACTAGCATACAATGAGCAGTTCTTC. Supplemented by reference TRBV11-3 and TRBJ2-1, the full variable domain reads EAGVVQSPRYKIIEKKQPVAFWCNPISGHNTLYWYLQNLGQGPELLIRYENEEAVDDSQLPKDRFSAERLKGVDSTLKIQPAELGDSAVYLCASSLETPGLAYNEQFFGPGTRLTVL.

The rearrangement links TRBV15 to TRBJ1-1; TRBD1 is a possible D gene (5 bases). The CDR3 loop spans 16 amino acids. Trimming cost V 1 base and J 3 bases, with 15 bases left between them. Germline CDR1 and CDR2: LNHNV and YYDKDF (reference sequence). CDR3 amino acids: CATSRAFTGPDTEAFF. In DNA, the CDR3 is TGTGCCACCAGCAGAGCCTTTACAGGTCCGGACACTGAAGCTTTCTTT.

In this sample, this clone turned up a few times. V gene TRBV4-3 combines with J gene TRBJ1-3; no clear D gene. The V and J ends lost 6 bases and 0 bases respectively, with 6 bases between them. The CDR3 length is 13 residues. The germline V gene has CDR1 LGHNA and CDR2 YSLEER. The CDR3 DNA reads as TGCGCCAGCAGACCGAGCTCTGGAAACACCATATATTTT. Its protein is CASRPSSGNTIYF.

The V gene is TRBV7-2, the J gene TRBJ1-2; 11 bases are a match to TRBD1. Germline V lookup: CDR1 SGHTA, CDR2 FQGNSA. With 5 bases clipped from V and 8 bases from J, the junction kept 13 bases outside the gene matches. The CDR3 length is 16 residues. CDR3 bases: TGTGCCAGCAGCCCGAGGTTAGGGACAGGGGGTGAAGGCTACACCTTC. Its protein product is CASSPRLGTGGEGYTF.

This clone was found once. This chain connects TRBV28 to TRBJ1-2; D is possibly TRBD1 (5 bases). The CDR3 is 12 amino acids. Trimming took off 4 bases at V and 7 bases at J, with 10 bases between the two ends. Germline lookup yields CDR1 MDHEN and CDR2 SYDVKM. CDR3 region: CASSWAGGGYTF. CDR3 DNA sequence: TGTGCCAGCAGTTGGGCGGGGGGTGGCTACACCTTC.

The V call is TRBV2, the J call TRBJ1-5; TRBD1 might be the D (6 bases). V lost 8 bases and J 0 bases, leaving 14 bases between the germline ends. The CDR3 has 15 residues. The germline V gene has CDR1 SNHLY and CDR2 FYNNEI. The CDR3: CASLEGGDSNQPQHF. The CDR3, as DNA: TGTGCCAGCCTTGAAGGGGGGGATAGCAATCAGCCCCAGCATTTT. Using reference TRBV2 and TRBJ1-5 for the parts outside the CDR3, the full variable domain is EPEVTQTPSHQVTQMGQEVILRCVPISNHLYFYWYRQILGQKVEFLVSFYNNEISEKSEIFDDQFSVERPDGSNFTLKIRSTKLEDSAMYFCASLEGGDSNQPQHFGDGTRLSIL.

The chain is built from TRBV6-2 or TRBV6-3 and TRBJ2-7; the match to TRBD2 covers 13 bases. The CDR3 spans 16 residues. Germline CDR1 and CDR2: MNHEY and SVGEGT. Trimming at V came to 2 bases and at J to 2 bases, leaving 3 bases not matched to a gene. DNA for the CDR3: TGTGCCAGCAGTTACGGACTAGCGGGAGACCCCTACGAGCAGTACTTC. This gives the protein CASSYGLAGDPYEQYF.

The CDR3 DNA reads TGTGCCAGCAGTCCAGACATGAGACGGATGAACACTGAAGCTTTCTTT. This codes for CASSPDMRRMNTEAFF. V and J are TRBV28 and TRBJ1-1; D gene unclear. This CDR3 has 16 residues. Trimming shortened V by 5 bases and J by 0 bases, and 16 bases separated the two germline ends. CDR1 MDHEN and CDR2 SYDVKM come from the germline V gene.

This sequence joins TRBV4-1 and TRBJ1-1, with a weak D call TRBD1 (5 bases). The CDR3 covers 16 residues. Trimming took off 1 base at V and 1 base at J, with 13 bases between the two ends. CDR1 and CDR2 from the germline V gene are MGHRA and YSYEKL. The CDR3 is CASSQVGHSTNTEAFF. The CDR3 nucleotides are TGCGCCAGCAGCCAAGTTGGACACTCGACGAACACTGAAGCTTTCTTT.

The chain carries TRBV10-3 and TRBJ2-7, with D unclear. Per the germline V gene, CDR1 is ENHRY and CDR2 is SYGVKD. With 4 bases removed from V and 1 base from J, the gap between germline ends came to 8 bases. The CDR3 extends over 13 amino acids. Written as DNA, the CDR3 is TGTGCCATCAGTGTAACAGATTCCTACGAGCAGTACTTC. This gives the protein CAISVTDSYEQYF.

This clone showed up just once. The gene calls are TRBV30 and TRBJ2-3; 7 positions match TRBD1. The V gene end was trimmed by 0 bases and the J gene end by 2 bases; junction bases not matched to a gene: 2. The CDR3 loop spans 14 amino acids. Germline assignment: CDR1 GTSNPN and CDR2 SVGIG (reference sequence). The CDR3 region has the DNA TGTGCCTGGAGTGTAACAGGGGCCACAGATACGCAGTATTTT. Residues: CAWSVTGATDTQYF.

The chain carries TRBV28 and TRBJ2-4; D may be TRBD1 (8 bases). The CDR3 loop spans 15 amino acids. Germline CDR1 is MDHEN and CDR2 is SYDVKM. V lost 2 bases and J lost 8, with 16 bases in between. The CDR3 spells CASSLGGQGGDIQYF. In DNA, the CDR3 is TGTGCCAGCAGTTTAGGAGGACAGGGAGGGGACATTCAGTACTTC.

The genes are TRBV7-9 and TRBJ1-1; D not certain. CDR1 and CDR2 from the germline V gene are SEHNR and FQNEAQ (reference sequence). Deletions cut 6 bases from V and 0 bases from J, with 20 bases between. CDR3 length equals 17 residues. The CDR3 region is CASSLTDSSKMNTEAFF. For the CDR3, the DNA is TGTGCCAGCAGTTTGACGGACTCTAGCAAAATGAACACTGAAGCTTTCTTT.